A selection of T cell receptor beta chains follows, all from one sample in a study of Ad26.COV2.S vaccination and SARS-CoV-2 variants. Repertoires were generated with immunoSEQ multiplex PCR, while TCRdb's copy carries only in-frame clones and drops some. The table lists about 440,000 clones, approximately 90% of them singletons. The input for sequencing was peripheral blood, taken in a trial of Ad26.COV2.S vaccine versus placebo. These receptors all come from a person between 18 and 65 years old who received the Ad26.COV2.S COVID-19 vaccine or a placebo. Each CDR3 is given with its conserved first and last residue. A D gene is named only where the DNA matches it firmly. Clone size is shown for a subset of rows, as once, few, many or a class of expanded clone.

d_gene: TRBD1
v_gene: TRBV23-1
abundance: .
j_gene: TRBJ2-1
CDR3aa: CATTPGTGYNEQFF
CDR3nt: TGCGCCACCACCCCCGGGACAGGATACAATGAGCAGTTCTTC

d_gene: .
v_gene: TRBV28
abundance: .
j_gene: TRBJ2-2
CDR3aa: CASSTGTPRGGELFF
CDR3nt: TGTGCCAGCAGCACCGGGACACCGAGGGGCGGGGAGCTGTTTTTT

d_gene: TRBD1
v_gene: TRBV28
abundance: .
j_gene: TRBJ1-1
CDR3aa: CASRGQGAVEAFF
CDR3nt: TGTGCCAGCAGAGGTCAGGGGGCAGTTGAAGCTTTCTTT

d_gene: .
v_gene: TRBV21-1
abundance: .
j_gene: TRBJ2-7
CDR3aa: CASSAHRESYEQYF
CDR3nt: TGTGCCAGCAGCGCTCACAGGGAGTCCTACGAGCAGTACTTC

d_gene: TRBD2
v_gene: TRBV5-1
abundance: .
j_gene: TRBJ2-3
CDR3aa: CASSLLAGGGTDTQYF
CDR3nt: TGCGCCAGCAGCCTTCTAGCGGGAGGGGGCACAGATACGCAGTATTTT

d_gene: TRBD2
v_gene: TRBV5-6
abundance: .
j_gene: TRBJ2-7
CDR3aa: CASTKLAGTYEQYF
CDR3nt: TGTGCCAGCACCAAACTAGCGGGGACCTACGAGCAGTACTTC

d_gene: .
v_gene: TRBV24-1
abundance: .
j_gene: TRBJ2-1
CDR3aa: CATGVTGEQFF
CDR3nt: TGTGCCACCGGAGTTACAGGGGAGCAGTTCTTC

d_gene: TRBD1
v_gene: TRBV28
abundance: .
j_gene: TRBJ2-1
CDR3aa: CASTIQGGNEQFF
CDR3nt: TGTGCCAGCACCATACAGGGGGGCAACGAGCAGTTCTTC

d_gene: .
v_gene: TRBV6-1
abundance: .
j_gene: TRBJ2-2
CDR3aa: CASSVLPRGATGELFF
CDR3nt: TGTGCCAGCAGTGTGCTTCCGAGAGGGGCAACCGGGGAGCTGTTTTTT

d_gene: .
v_gene: TRBV28
abundance: .
j_gene: TRBJ2-3
CDR3aa: CASSLDLVGNGADTQYF
CDR3nt: TGTGCCAGCAGTTTGGATTTGGTGGGGAATGGAGCAGATACGCAGTATTTT

d_gene: TRBD1
v_gene: TRBV4-3
abundance: .
j_gene: TRBJ2-7
CDR3aa: CASSQYRGSSYEQYF
CDR3nt: TGCGCCAGCAGCCAGTACAGGGGTTCATCCTACGAGCAGTACTTC

d_gene: TRBD2
v_gene: TRBV4-2
abundance: few
j_gene: TRBJ2-1
CDR3aa: CASSLLLSGPPYEQFF
CDR3nt: TGTGCCAGCAGCCTACTCCTTAGCGGGCCGCCATATGAGCAGTTCTTC

d_gene: .
v_gene: TRBV9
abundance: .
j_gene: TRBJ1-1
CDR3aa: CASSVAAKSIGMWDTEAFF
CDR3nt: TGTGCCAGCAGCGTAGCGGCCAAATCGATCGGGATGTGGGACACTGAAGCTTTCTTT

d_gene: TRBD1
v_gene: TRBV2
abundance: .
j_gene: TRBJ2-7
CDR3aa: CASRRDSHEQYF
CDR3nt: TGTGCCAGCAGGAGGGACAGCCACGAGCAGTACTTC

d_gene: .
v_gene: TRBV9
abundance: many
j_gene: TRBJ2-2
CDR3aa: CASSVAVGNTGELFF
CDR3nt: TGTGCCAGCAGCGTAGCTGTGGGGAACACCGGGGAGCTGTTTTTT

d_gene: TRBD1
v_gene: TRBV30
abundance: .
j_gene: TRBJ2-1
CDR3aa: CAWSGGTGGFNEQFF
CDR3nt: TGTGCCTGGAGTGGGGGGACAGGGGGGTTCAATGAGCAGTTCTTC

d_gene: .
v_gene: TRBV7-8
abundance: .
j_gene: TRBJ2-1
CDR3aa: CASSLAGPGTEQFF
CDR3nt: TGTGCCAGCAGCTTAGCGGGCCCCGGCACGGAGCAGTTCTTC

d_gene: .
v_gene: TRBV11-2
abundance: .
j_gene: TRBJ1-1
CDR3aa: CASSSDRTTEAFF
CDR3nt: TGTGCCAGCAGCTCAGACAGGACCACTGAAGCTTTCTTT

d_gene: .
v_gene: TRBV6-5
abundance: .
j_gene: TRBJ1-1
CDR3aa: CASSRPNTEAFF
CDR3nt: TGTGCCAGCAGTCGCCCGAACACTGAAGCTTTCTTT

d_gene: .
v_gene: TRBV10-1
abundance: .
j_gene: TRBJ1-2
CDR3aa: CASTDRPNYGYTF
CDR3nt: TGCGCCAGCACCGACAGGCCTAACTATGGCTACACCTTC

d_gene: TRBD2
v_gene: TRBV25-1
abundance: .
j_gene: TRBJ2-7
CDR3aa: CASSEGGYRTSYEQYF
CDR3nt: TGTGCCAGCAGTGAGGGGGGGTACCGAACCTCCTACGAGCAGTACTTC

d_gene: TRBD1
v_gene: TRBV10-3
abundance: .
j_gene: TRBJ1-5
CDR3aa: CAISESAGQGSNQPQHF
CDR3nt: TGTGCCATCAGTGAGTCAGCGGGACAGGGCTCAAATCAGCCCCAGCATTTT

d_gene: TRBD1
v_gene: TRBV6-1
abundance: .
j_gene: TRBJ1-1
CDR3aa: CASSEAAGGGTEAFF
CDR3nt: TGTGCCAGCAGTGAGGCCGCAGGGGGCGGAACTGAAGCTTTCTTT

d_gene: .
v_gene: TRBV28
abundance: once
j_gene: TRBJ1-3
CDR3aa: CASSLALGRPGSGNTIYF
CDR3nt: TGTGCCAGCAGTTTGGCATTGGGACGGCCTGGAAGCGGAAACACCATATATTTT

d_gene: TRBD2
v_gene: TRBV7-2
abundance: .
j_gene: TRBJ2-7
CDR3aa: CASSLDPGGYEQYF
CDR3nt: TGTGCCAGCAGCTTAGACCCGGGGGGGTACGAGCAGTACTTC

d_gene: .
v_gene: TRBV19
abundance: .
j_gene: TRBJ2-5
CDR3aa: CASSIRDTSYQETQYF
CDR3nt: TGTGCCAGTAGTATACGGGACACCTCTTACCAAGAGACCCAGTACTTC

d_gene: .
v_gene: TRBV28
abundance: .
j_gene: TRBJ1-5
CDR3aa: CASSLLGDQPQHF
CDR3nt: TGTGCCAGCAGTTTATTGGGTGATCAGCCCCAGCATTTT

d_gene: TRBD2
v_gene: TRBV5-1
abundance: .
j_gene: TRBJ2-3
CDR3aa: CASSIAGTSGRAGTDTQYF
CDR3nt: TGCGCCAGCAGCATCGCTGGTACGAGCGGGAGGGCCGGCACAGATACGCAGTATTTT

d_gene: .
v_gene: TRBV18
abundance: .
j_gene: TRBJ2-5
CDR3aa: CASSPPSRVETQYF
CDR3nt: TGTGCCAGCTCACCACCGTCAAGGGTGGAGACCCAGTACTTC

d_gene: .
v_gene: TRBV19
abundance: .
j_gene: TRBJ1-5
CDR3aa: CASSISTGPYQPQHF
CDR3nt: TGTGCCAGTAGTATATCGACAGGACCTTATCAGCCCCAGCATTTT

d_gene: .
v_gene: TRBV29-1
abundance: .
j_gene: TRBJ2-7
CDR3aa: CSVAQTYEQYF
CDR3nt: TGCAGCGTTGCACAGACCTACGAGCAGTACTTC

d_gene: TRBD1
v_gene: TRBV28
abundance: .
j_gene: TRBJ1-1
CDR3aa: CASRRQGGLQNTEAFF
CDR3nt: TGTGCCAGCAGGAGACAGGGGGGCCTACAGAACACTGAAGCTTTCTTT

d_gene: TRBD1
v_gene: TRBV7-8
abundance: .
j_gene: TRBJ1-2
CDR3aa: CASSLGQIYGYTF
CDR3nt: TGTGCCAGCAGCTTGGGACAGATCTATGGCTACACCTTC

d_gene: .
v_gene: TRBV7-2
abundance: .
j_gene: TRBJ1-1
CDR3aa: CASSLSPGGGLASNEAFF
CDR3nt: TGTGCCAGCAGCTTATCCCCCGGGGGTGGGCTTGCGAGCAATGAAGCTTTCTTT

d_gene: .
v_gene: TRBV16
abundance: .
j_gene: TRBJ2-7
CDR3aa: CASSQSGLGTYEQYF
CDR3nt: TGTGCCAGCAGCCAATCCGGGCTAGGGACCTACGAGCAGTACTTC

d_gene: TRBD2
v_gene: TRBV7-3
abundance: .
j_gene: TRBJ2-1
CDR3aa: CASSLSLAGANEQFF
CDR3nt: TGTGCCAGCAGCTTAAGCCTAGCGGGAGCCAATGAGCAGTTCTTC

d_gene: .
v_gene: TRBV6-4
abundance: .
j_gene: TRBJ1-4
CDR3aa: CASSRETDEKLFF
CDR3nt: TGTGCCAGCAGCCGGGAGACCGATGAAAAACTGTTTTTT

d_gene: .
v_gene: TRBV7-9
abundance: few
j_gene: TRBJ1-2
CDR3aa: CASSPMSPQGYGYTF
CDR3nt: TGTGCCAGCAGCCCTATGAGCCCTCAGGGCTATGGCTACACCTTC

d_gene: .
v_gene: TRBV2
abundance: .
j_gene: TRBJ2-2
CDR3aa: CASSLQAGELFF
CDR3nt: TGTGCCAGCAGCCTACAGGCCGGGGAGCTGTTTTTT

d_gene: TRBD1
v_gene: TRBV30
abundance: .
j_gene: TRBJ1-1
CDR3aa: CAWSAWTGVEAFF
CDR3nt: TGTGCCTGGAGTGCATGGACAGGAGTTGAAGCTTTCTTT

d_gene: TRBD2
v_gene: TRBV9
abundance: .
j_gene: TRBJ2-1
CDR3aa: CASSVGSGTSWAEQFF
CDR3nt: TGTGCCAGCAGCGTAGGGAGTGGGACTAGCTGGGCTGAGCAGTTCTTC

d_gene: TRBD1
v_gene: TRBV16
abundance: .
j_gene: TRBJ2-1
CDR3aa: CASSQRTGLSYNEQFF
CDR3nt: TGTGCCAGCAGCCAGCGGACAGGGTTGTCCTACAATGAGCAGTTCTTC

d_gene: TRBD2
v_gene: TRBV6-5
abundance: .
j_gene: TRBJ2-5
CDR3aa: CASRRLAVQETQYF
CDR3nt: TGTGCCAGCCGGAGACTAGCGGTACAAGAGACCCAGTACTTC

d_gene: TRBD1
v_gene: TRBV6-2/TRBV6-3
abundance: .
j_gene: TRBJ1-5
CDR3aa: CASSLVLGQGAWQPQHF
CDR3nt: TGTGCCAGCAGCTTGGTGTTAGGACAGGGGGCCTGGCAGCCCCAGCATTTT

d_gene: TRBD2
v_gene: TRBV15
abundance: .
j_gene: TRBJ2-1
CDR3aa: CATSTRTSGRIHNEQFF
CDR3nt: TGTGCCACCAGCACCCGGACTAGCGGGAGAATTCACAATGAGCAGTTCTTC

d_gene: .
v_gene: TRBV9
abundance: .
j_gene: TRBJ2-2
CDR3aa: CASSVVGGTGELFF
CDR3nt: TGTGCCAGCAGCGTAGTGGGTGGCACCGGGGAGCTGTTTTTT